The rows below give T cell receptor beta chains drawn from one sample of a study of control samples from healthy donors and cancer patients. The repertoire was sequenced with immunoSEQ multiplex PCR; TCRdb's copy has only in-frame clones and lacks some. The profile covers about 150,000 clones, with over 85% appearing a single time and roughly 5.5% taken by the ten largest. Material for sequencing was blood. These TCRs come from a man aged 18 to 29 in good health. Both conserved end residues are part of each CDR3. The order of the fields is D gene, V gene, J gene, clone size, CDR3 DNA, CDR3 protein. A D gene is named only where the DNA matches it firmly. Clone size is shown for a subset of rows, as once, few, many or a class of expanded clone.

TRBD2	TRBV7-6	TRBJ2-3	.	TGTGCCAGCAGCCGACGCGGGGGACTTAGCACAGATACGCAGTATTTT	CASSRRGGLSTDTQYF
TRBD1	TRBV4-2	TRBJ2-7	.	TGTGCCAGCAGCCAAAACCCTTTGGACAGGGGAGGGAACTACGAGCAGTACTTC	CASSQNPLDRGGNYEQYF
.	TRBV15	TRBJ1-6	.	TGTGCCACCAGCAGACAGGGTGGAAAAGCACCCCTCCACTTT	CATSRQGGKAPLHF
.	TRBV21-1	TRBJ2-7	.	TGTGCCAGCAGCACGGCTTCAGGGGGAGGGCCTCCCCACGAGCAGTACTTC	CASSTASGGGPPHEQYF
.	TRBV1	TRBJ2-7	.	TGCACCAGCAGCCTCCAGACTAGCGGGAGGGCCCTTCGGCCCGACGAGCAGTACTTC	CTSSLQTSGRALRPDEQYF
.	TRBV11-2	TRBJ2-1	.	TGTGCCAGCAGCGCAAAGTTGTTTAGCTCCTACAATGAGCAGTTCTTC	CASSAKLFSSYNEQFF
.	TRBV5-4	TRBJ2-7	.	TGTGCCAGCAGACCCACCTTAGCAGTGGGCTACGAGCAGTACTTC	CASRPTLAVGYEQYF
.	TRBV19	TRBJ2-2	.	TGTGCCAGTAGTATAAGTCCAGGGGCGAACACCGAGGAGCTGTTTTTT	CASSISPGANTEELFF
TRBD1	TRBV6-2/TRBV6-3	TRBJ2-1	once	TGTGCCAGCAGTGATTGGACAGGGGAAAATGAGCAGTTCTTC	CASSDWTGENEQFF
.	TRBV5-1	TRBJ2-7	.	TGCGCCAGCAGCTCCGGGGGACGACTGTACGAGCAGTACTTC	CASSSGGRLYEQYF
.	TRBV5-1	TRBJ1-6	.	TGCGCCAGCAGCCGGGACGGCGGCCGATCCTATAATTCACCCCTCCACTTT	CASSRDGGRSYNSPLHF
.	TRBV4-3	TRBJ2-3	once	TGCGCCAGCAGCCAAGAGTACCGGGCAGATACGCAGTATTTT	CASSQEYRADTQYF
.	TRBV12-3/TRBV12-4	TRBJ2-3	.	TGTGCCAGCAGCTCCCGTTTGGCAGATACGCAGTATTTT	CASSSRLADTQYF
.	TRBV5-6	TRBJ1-6	.	TGTGCCAGCAGCTTCCCCTATAATTCACCCCTCCACTTT	CASSFPYNSPLHF
TRBD1	TRBV30	TRBJ2-5	.	TGTGCCGGGACAGGGAGAGGAGAGACCCAGTACTTC	CAGTGRGETQYF
TRBD2	TRBV4-1	TRBJ2-3	many	TGCGCCAGCAGCCAAGAGTCTAGCGGCCGCACAGATACGCAGTATTTT	CASSQESSGRTDTQYF
.	TRBV27	TRBJ1-1	.	TGTGCCAGCAGTTTATCGTTAGTTACTGAAGCTTTCTTT	CASSLSLVTEAFF
TRBD2	TRBV5-1	TRBJ2-1	.	TGCGCCAGCAGCTTGAGCGGACTAGGCTACAATGAGCAGTTCTTC	CASSLSGLGYNEQFF
.	TRBV7-9	TRBJ1-4	few	TGTGCCAGCAGCCCCAGTGTGTTACGGCCCCGTTTGTTTGGAAAACTGTTTTTT	CASSPSVLRPRLFGKLFF
TRBD2	TRBV7-9	TRBJ2-3	.	TGTGCCAGCAGCTTCCCGACTAGCGGGGGGGCATACACAGATACGCAGTATTTT	CASSFPTSGGAYTDTQYF
.	TRBV11-2	TRBJ2-7	.	TGTGCCAGCAGCCTGGGGACTCGCGAGCAGTACTTC	CASSLGTREQYF
.	TRBV3-1/TRBV3-2	TRBJ1-2	medium-sized	TGTGCCAGCAGCCAAGGACACATTGGGGGGTATGGCTACACCTTC	CASSQGHIGGYGYTF
TRBD1	TRBV30	TRBJ1-6	.	TGTGCCTGGAGTATCTCGACAGGGGGTTCACCCCTCCACTTT	CAWSISTGGSPLHF
.	TRBV5-1	TRBJ2-1	.	TGCGCCAGCAGCTTGCTGCGGGCGGGCGATGATGAGCAGTTCTTC	CASSLLRAGDDEQFF
.	TRBV5-1	TRBJ2-6	.	TGCGCCAGCACCACCGAAGTCGGGACCGGGGCCAACGTCCTGACTTTC	CASTTEVGTGANVLTF
TRBD2	TRBV6-4	TRBJ2-1	.	TGTGCCAGCAGTGGACTAGCGGGGGGTGAGCAGTTCTTC	CASSGLAGGEQFF
.	TRBV6-5	TRBJ2-1	few	TGTGCCAGCAGACAGCCGGGGCAGAACAATGAGCAGTTCTTC	CASRQPGQNNEQFF
.	TRBV19	TRBJ1-3	.	TGTGCCAGTGTCACTACGAGAGGGGAGAGCTCTGGAAACACCATATATTTT	CASVTTRGESSGNTIYF
.	TRBV6-5	TRBJ1-1	once	TGTGCCAGCAGTTACTCCTCGGGGGGCACTGAAGCTTTCTTT	CASSYSSGGTEAFF
.	TRBV4-3	TRBJ1-5	.	TGCGCCAGCAGCCTAGACCCGAGGGCAGATCAGCCCCAGCATTTT	CASSLDPRADQPQHF
TRBD1	TRBV19	TRBJ2-7	.	TGTGCCAGTAGTGAGGACAGGGGAGTGCCCTACGAGCAGTACTTC	CASSEDRGVPYEQYF
.	TRBV28	TRBJ1-3	.	TGTGCCAGCAGTCCACTACCCCGACGGGTTACTGGAAACACCATATATTTT	CASSPLPRRVTGNTIYF
.	TRBV5-1	TRBJ1-1	.	TGCGCCAGCAGCTTGGCGGAGGGAATGAACACTGAAGCTTTCTTT	CASSLAEGMNTEAFF
.	TRBV5-1	TRBJ1-3	.	TGCGCCAGCAGCTTGGATGGACGGCGAAACACCATATATTTT	CASSLDGRRNTIYF
.	TRBV4-1	TRBJ1-1	.	TGCGCCAGCAGCCAAGACAGGGGACTGAGCACTGAAGCTTTCTTT	CASSQDRGLSTEAFF
.	TRBV18	TRBJ1-2	.	TGTGCCAGCTCACCGCAGGGAGGCTATGGCTACACCTTC	CASSPQGGYGYTF
.	TRBV7-7	TRBJ2-5	.	TGTGCTAGCAGCTTAGCTCCCATGCAAGAGACCCAGTACTTC	CASSLAPMQETQYF
.	TRBV2	TRBJ1-5	once	TGTGCCAGCAGTCCGGAAAGCAATCAGCCCCAGCATTTT	CASSPESNQPQHF
.	TRBV30	TRBJ1-5	once	TGTGCCTGGAGTGGGGGTTCGGGGGGCAATCAGCCCCAGCATTTT	CAWSGGSGGNQPQHF
.	TRBV19	TRBJ2-7	.	TGTGCCAGTAGGATTACAGGGTTGGAGGGCGAGCAGTACTTC	CASRITGLEGEQYF